This record covers a single T cell receptor beta chain. The table came from immunoSEQ multiplex PCR; TCRdb's copy has only in-frame clones and leaves some out. The sample shows about 28,000 clones, roughly 94% of them seen only once. The CDR3 spans 16 residues. Germline CDR1 reads SGHKS; CDR2 reads YYEKEE (reference sequence). J gave up 3 bases and V 0 bases, and 5 bases lay outside the gene matches. The data originate from a study of T cell changes during pregnancy in multiple sclerosis. This clonotype originated in a female donor in good health, enrolled as a control in a pregnancy study. This specimen consisted of peripheral blood, obtained in the first trimester of pregnancy. The J gene is TRBJ2-7, the V gene TRBV5-5; 11 bases align to TRBD2. The CDR3 loop is CASSLALAGVLYEQYF. CDR3 nucleotide sequence: TGTGCCAGCAGCTTGGCACTAGCGGGAGTTCTCTACGAGCAGTACTTC.